This TCR beta chain was retrieved from a study of Tregs in tolerant kidney transplant recipients. Study summary: The nonmyeloablative bone marrow transplants came from related graft donors, with transient mixed chimerism. Study results and limitations: Expanding Tregs on activated donor B cells appeared to best identify donor-specific TCRbeta clones.

Points on this clone: Its specificity is unknown.

CDR3 length: 15 residues. Looked up from germline, CDR1 is LNHDA and CDR2 is SQIVND (reference sequence). Trimming left V 4 bases short and J 2 bases short, with 12 bases between. Unstimulated Tregs (CD4+CD25+CD127-) and CD4+CD25- non-Tregs were sorted from PBMCs. Assay used: immunoSEQ multiplex PCR; TCRdb lists only in-frame clones, some missing. The table records about 110,000 clones, almost 90% of them present only once. Specimen: CD4+ T cells from blood, collected before the transplant. The V and J genes are TRBV19 and TRBJ2-1; a weak D match, TRBD2 (5 bases). This receptor was taken from a human donor who received a combined kidney and bone marrow transplant. CDR3 sequence reads: CASSRVGEPYNEQFF. DNA for the CDR3: TGTGCCAGTAGTAGAGTCGGGGAGCCCTACAATGAGCAGTTCTTC.